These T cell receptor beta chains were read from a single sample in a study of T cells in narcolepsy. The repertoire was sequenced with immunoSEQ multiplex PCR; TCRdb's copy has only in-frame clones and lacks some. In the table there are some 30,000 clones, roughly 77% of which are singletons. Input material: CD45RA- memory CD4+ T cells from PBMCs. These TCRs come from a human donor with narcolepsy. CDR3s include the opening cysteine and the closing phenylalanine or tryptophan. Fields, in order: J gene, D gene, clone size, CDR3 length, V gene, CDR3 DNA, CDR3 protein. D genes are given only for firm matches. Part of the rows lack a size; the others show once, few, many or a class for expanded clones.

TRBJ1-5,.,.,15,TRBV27,TGTGCCAGCAGGGACGGGGGGGTTCCCAATCAGCCCCAGCATTTT,CASRDGGVPNQPQHF
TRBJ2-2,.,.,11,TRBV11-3,TGTGCCAGCAGTACTACCGGGGAGCTGTTTTTT,CASSTTGELFF
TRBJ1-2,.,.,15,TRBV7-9,TGTGCCAGCAGCTTACACGGGACGGGGCCTGATGGCTACACCTTC,CASSLHGTGPDGYTF
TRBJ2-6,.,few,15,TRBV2,TGTGCCAGCAGCCAACAGGCGGCTGGGGCCAACGTCCTGACTTTC,CASSQQAAGANVLTF
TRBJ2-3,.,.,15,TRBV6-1,TGTGCCAGCAGTGAAGCTTCACTAGTCACAGATACGCAGTATTTT,CASSEASLVTDTQYF
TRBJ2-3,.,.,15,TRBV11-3,TGTGCCAGCAGCTTAATCTTAGGTATGGGCCTTACGCAGTATTTT,CASSLILGMGLTQYF
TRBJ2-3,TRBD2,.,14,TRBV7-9,TGTGCCACACTGTGGCGGGAGTTCGCAGATACGCAGTATTTT,CATLWREFADTQYF
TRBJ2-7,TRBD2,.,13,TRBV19,TGTGCCAGCGCCGGGAGGGGCTACTACGAGCAGTACTTC,CASAGRGYYEQYF
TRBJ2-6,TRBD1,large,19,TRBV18,TGTGCCAGCTCATCCCAGTGGACAGGGGATTTCTCTGGGGCCAACGTCCTGACTTTC,CASSSQWTGDFSGANVLTF
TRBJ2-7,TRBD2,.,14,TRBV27,TGTGCCAGCAGGAGACTAGCGGCCGTCTACGAGCAGTACTTC,CASRRLAAVYEQYF
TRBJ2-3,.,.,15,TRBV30,TGTGCCTGGAGTGTCGGGGGCAGGTCCACAGATACGCAGTATTTT,CAWSVGGRSTDTQYF
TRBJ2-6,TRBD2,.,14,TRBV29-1,TGCGACGGAGAAGCGGGGGCCGGGGCCAACGTCCTGACTTTC,CDGEAGAGANVLTF
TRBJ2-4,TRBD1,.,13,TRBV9,TGTGCCAGCAGCGTAGAGGGACAGCACCCTATGTACTTC,CASSVEGQHPMYF
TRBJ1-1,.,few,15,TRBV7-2,TGTGCCAGCAGCTTATTCTTACGGGGGGCCACTGAAGCTTTCTTT,CASSLFLRGATEAFF
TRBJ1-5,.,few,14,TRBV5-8,TGTGCCAGCAGCTTAGGACAAAATGATCAGCCCCAGCATTTT,CASSLGQNDQPQHF
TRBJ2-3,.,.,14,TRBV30,TGTGCCTGGAGCGCAACTAGTTTTTCAGATACGCAGTATTTT,CAWSATSFSDTQYF
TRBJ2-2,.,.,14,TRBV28,TGTGCCGGAAGAAGAGGGTGGAACACCGGGGAGCTGTTTTTT,CAGRRGWNTGELFF
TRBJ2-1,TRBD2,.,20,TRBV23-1,TGCGCCAGCAGTCAGTCCCACGAAAGGCCACTAGCGGTAATCTACAATGAGCAGTTCTTC,CASSQSHERPLAVIYNEQFF
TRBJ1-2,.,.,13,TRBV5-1,TGCGCCAGCAGCTTAGGGCCGGACGGCGGATACACCTTC,CASSLGPDGGYTF
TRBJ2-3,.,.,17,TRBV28,TGTGCCAGCAACCAACGGAAGCGGTCCCCAAGGGGAGATACGCAGTATTTT,CASNQRKRSPRGDTQYF
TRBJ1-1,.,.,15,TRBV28,TGTGCCAGCAGTTTACCGAGGGGGACGGGGACTGAAGCTTTCTTT,CASSLPRGTGTEAFF
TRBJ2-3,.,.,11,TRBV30,TGTGCCTGGGCCGGGCTAGGTACGCAGTATTTT,CAWAGLGTQYF
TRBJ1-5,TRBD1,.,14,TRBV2,TGTGCCAGCAAACCGGACAGGGAGAACCAGCCCCAGCATTTT,CASKPDRENQPQHF
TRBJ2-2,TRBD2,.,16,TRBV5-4,TGTGCCAGCAGCTCGGGACTAGCGGGAGGGGCCGGGGAGCTGTTTTTT,CASSSGLAGGAGELFF
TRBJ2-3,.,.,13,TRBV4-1,TGCGCCAGCAGCCAAGAAGGTCGGGGGACGCAGTATTTT,CASSQEGRGTQYF
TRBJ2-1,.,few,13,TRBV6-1,TGTGCCAGCAGTGAAGCGGGTCTCAATGAGCAGTTCTTC,CASSEAGLNEQFF
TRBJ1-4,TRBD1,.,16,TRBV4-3,TGCGCCAGCAGCCAAGATAAGGGGGCAGGTAATGAAAAACTGTTTTTT,CASSQDKGAGNEKLFF
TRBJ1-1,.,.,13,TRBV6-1,TGTGCCAGCAGTTTTGCGTCGAACACTGAAGCTTTCTTT,CASSFASNTEAFF
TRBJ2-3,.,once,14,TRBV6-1,TGTGCCAGCAGGCCGGTTTGGGACTTGGATACGCAGTATTTT,CASRPVWDLDTQYF
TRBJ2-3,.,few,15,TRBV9,TGTGCCAGCAGCTCCTGGGGGATCGGTACAGATACGCAGTATTTT,CASSSWGIGTDTQYF
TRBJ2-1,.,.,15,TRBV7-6,TGTGCCAGCAGCTTCTCAGCTAGCAGATACAATGAGCAGTTCTTC,CASSFSASRYNEQFF
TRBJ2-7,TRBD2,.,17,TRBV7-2,TGTGCCAGCAGCTTCGGACTAGCGGGAGAGGGGTCCTACGAGCAGTACTTC,CASSFGLAGEGSYEQYF
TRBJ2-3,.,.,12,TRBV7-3,TGTGCCAGCAGCCAAACTGGGGGTACGCAGTATTTT,CASSQTGGTQYF
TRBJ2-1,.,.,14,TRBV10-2,TGCGCCAGCACCCCTGATAGCTCCTACAATGAGCAGTTCTTC,CASTPDSSYNEQFF
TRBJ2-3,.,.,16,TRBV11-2,TGTGCCAGCAGCTTAGAGGGCCTTCTAGGCACAGATACGCAGTATTTT,CASSLEGLLGTDTQYF
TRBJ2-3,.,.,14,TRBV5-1,TGCGCCAGCAGCTTGGTAGGAATCACAGATACGCAGTATTTT,CASSLVGITDTQYF
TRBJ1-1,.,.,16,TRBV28,TGTGCCAGCTGGGGCGGAAGAGGGAAATCTAACACTGAAGCTTTCTTT,CASWGGRGKSNTEAFF